The entry below describes one T cell receptor beta chain. Samples were assayed with immunoSEQ v3.0 at survey level. TCRdb's table, derived via immunoSEQ multiplex PCR, lists solely in-frame clones and lacks some. The sample consists of about 35,000 clones, roughly 80% of them appearing once. This sample is part of a study of long-term antiretroviral therapy in people with HIV. The germline V gene encodes CDR1 SGHAT and CDR2 FQNNGV. The CDR3 is 14 residues long. V was shortened by 5 bases and J by 7 bases, with 14 bases between the two germline ends. Sequencing was performed on unsorted PBMCs, taken 2 years after starting antiretroviral therapy. This receptor was identified in a woman between 50 and 59 years old with HIV. The V call is TRBV11-2, the J call TRBJ1-4, with D uncertain. This CDR3 is CASSPPGRSEKLFF. In DNA form, the CDR3 reads TGTGCCAGCAGCCCCCCGGGGAGGAGTGAAAAACTGTTTTTT.